Below, one T cell receptor beta chain is given with its context. This sample is drawn from a study of blood T cell repertoires in COVID-19. For the study at large: There were acute and convalescent COVID-19 samples, and they came from the United States, Italy and Spain. PBMCs, B-cell-depleted T cells, or T cells provided the cDNA or gDNA that made up the material.

Trimming took 7 bases from V and 5 from J; bases not matched to a gene: 8. The CDR3 is 15 residues long. Germline CDR1 and CDR2: LNHDA and SQIVND (reference sequence). Produced via immunoSEQ multiplex PCR; TCRdb's table is partial and in-frame only. Of some 210,000 clones listed, 80% are singletons. Sequencing used PBMCs or T cells enriched from blood (not recorded which). The clonotype was recovered from a man aged 30 to 39 with acute COVID-19. The V gene is TRBV19, the J gene TRBJ1-6; TRBD1 aligns across 7 bases. CDR3 residues: CASNPTGQHNSPLHF. DNA of the CDR3: TGTGCCAGTAACCCAACGGGACAGCATAATTCACCCCTCCACTTT.